This TCR beta chain stems from a study of OX40 agonist ivuxolimab in advanced cancers. Study results and caveats: There were also nonresponders showing low normalized T-cell clonal expansion. Dosing at 0.1 to 3.0 mg/kg was accompanied by clonal expansion of CD4+ and CD8+ blood T cells by week 6. Determination of antigen specificity was not performed for the expanded peripheral T cells.

Some clones are missing from TCRdb's copy, which holds only in-frame ones; the method was immunoSEQ multiplex PCR. The sample contains tens of thousands of clones, 85% to 90% of which appear only once. To note about this clone: Antigen: not known.

Trimming removed 0 bases from V and 6 bases from J, with 5 bases in between. Germline V CDR1 and CDR2: SEHNR, FQNEAQ (reference sequence). The CDR3 is 13 residues long. The source material was CD4+ or CD8+ T cells sorted from blood, sampled in a trial of the OX40 agonist ivuxolimab. The chain recombines TRBV7-9 with TRBJ2-2; no firm D call. This TCR derives from an adult with an advanced solid tumor such as melanoma, head and neck, liver or kidney cancer. CDR3 sequence: CASSLAGSGELFF. In DNA, the CDR3 is TGTGCCAGCAGCTTAGCGGGTTCCGGGGAGCTGTTTTTT. The complete variable domain, with remaining parts taken from reference TRBV7-9 and TRBJ2-2, reads DTGVSQNPRHKITKRGQNVTFRCDPISEHNRLYWYRQTLGQGPEFLTYFQNEAQLEKSRLLSDRFSAERPKGSFSTLEIQRTEQGDSAMYLCASSLAGSGELFFGEGSRLTVL.